This is a list of T cell receptor beta chains from one sample in a study of CD8+ T cells in alopecia areata. Repertoires were generated with immunoSEQ multiplex PCR, while TCRdb's copy carries only in-frame clones and drops some. This sample yields 150,000 to 200,000 clones, of which 50% to 60% are seen a single time; approximately 3.5% belongs to the top ten. The sequencing used CD4+ T cells sorted from blood, collected at week 4, from a patient treated with tofacitinib. Every receptor here comes from a human donor with alopecia areata. Each CDR3 is given with its conserved first and last residue. Each record gives: V gene, CDR3 length, D gene, clone size, CDR3 protein. The D gene is left open where the match is weak. Not all rows give a size; the values are once, few, many and, for expanded clones, a class.

V gene: TRBV29-1
CDR3 length: 15
D gene: TRBD1
clone size: .
CDR3 protein: CSVEDLQGAQETQYF

V gene: TRBV2
CDR3 length: 14
D gene: .
clone size: .
CDR3 protein: CASSFTTVQETQYF

V gene: TRBV4-2
CDR3 length: 20
D gene: TRBD2
clone size: .
CDR3 protein: CASSQDPRRTSGGSTDTQYF

V gene: TRBV5-1
CDR3 length: 17
D gene: TRBD2
clone size: few
CDR3 protein: CASSLVKAGGDTDTQYF

V gene: TRBV28
CDR3 length: 15
D gene: TRBD1
clone size: .
CDR3 protein: CASSPGTGAQETQYF

V gene: TRBV6-5
CDR3 length: 13
D gene: .
clone size: few
CDR3 protein: CASSYSTDQPQHF

V gene: TRBV27
CDR3 length: 15
D gene: TRBD1
clone size: once
CDR3 protein: CASSKPGQPFIGQFF

V gene: TRBV2
CDR3 length: 15
D gene: .
clone size: few
CDR3 protein: CASSDGMNSNQPQHF

V gene: TRBV7-2
CDR3 length: 16
D gene: TRBD1
clone size: .
CDR3 protein: CASSLGDRGRSTEAFF

V gene: TRBV27
CDR3 length: 16
D gene: TRBD2
clone size: .
CDR3 protein: CASSLSSGGSVDTQYF

V gene: TRBV5-1
CDR3 length: 14
D gene: .
clone size: .
CDR3 protein: CASSPPGTYNEQFF

V gene: TRBV7-2
CDR3 length: 15
D gene: .
clone size: once
CDR3 protein: CASSFIRVPDYEQYF

V gene: TRBV7-2
CDR3 length: 13
D gene: .
clone size: .
CDR3 protein: CASSPEGGFGYTF

V gene: TRBV29-1
CDR3 length: 12
D gene: .
clone size: .
CDR3 protein: CSVGRENTEAFF

V gene: TRBV6-5
CDR3 length: 15
D gene: TRBD1
clone size: .
CDR3 protein: CASSFLAGGGETQYF

V gene: TRBV25-1
CDR3 length: 14
D gene: TRBD2
clone size: .
CDR3 protein: CASSQAGDTDTQYF

V gene: TRBV30
CDR3 length: 13
D gene: .
clone size: .
CDR3 protein: CAWSFRDTDTQYF

V gene: TRBV30
CDR3 length: 13
D gene: TRBD1
clone size: once
CDR3 protein: CAWSWTGDATQYF

V gene: TRBV5-1
CDR3 length: 15
D gene: .
clone size: few
CDR3 protein: CASSLARAFTDTQYF

V gene: TRBV27
CDR3 length: 15
D gene: .
clone size: .
CDR3 protein: CASSLGQGGGYGYTF

V gene: TRBV5-4
CDR3 length: 15
D gene: TRBD1
clone size: .
CDR3 protein: CASSRGQGGNTEAFF

V gene: TRBV5-1
CDR3 length: 13
D gene: .
clone size: few
CDR3 protein: CASSLQGQETQYF

V gene: TRBV4-1
CDR3 length: 15
D gene: .
clone size: .
CDR3 protein: CASSDGFRMNTEAFF

V gene: TRBV14
CDR3 length: 15
D gene: .
clone size: .
CDR3 protein: CASSQDSESTDTQYF

V gene: TRBV29-1
CDR3 length: 14
D gene: .
clone size: .
CDR3 protein: CSVRRSTDNNEQFF

V gene: TRBV5-4
CDR3 length: 14
D gene: TRBD1
clone size: .
CDR3 protein: CASSLTGGRNEQFF

V gene: TRBV2
CDR3 length: 13
D gene: TRBD1
clone size: once
CDR3 protein: CASRRTGAYEQYF

V gene: TRBV25-1
CDR3 length: 17
D gene: .
clone size: .
CDR3 protein: CASSETQIGYRTDTQYF

V gene: TRBV30
CDR3 length: 12
D gene: .
clone size: .
CDR3 protein: CAWSLRGEKLFF

V gene: TRBV29-1
CDR3 length: 13
D gene: .
clone size: .
CDR3 protein: CSASQGVGYEQYF

V gene: TRBV7-6
CDR3 length: 11
D gene: .
clone size: .
CDR3 protein: CASSLMGGYTF

V gene: TRBV30
CDR3 length: 13
D gene: TRBD2
clone size: few
CDR3 protein: CAWSGLADYEQYF

V gene: TRBV7-9
CDR3 length: 14
D gene: .
clone size: .
CDR3 protein: CASSLLDGNTEAFF

V gene: TRBV20-1
CDR3 length: 10
D gene: .
clone size: .
CDR3 protein: CSAGRETQYF

V gene: TRBV30
CDR3 length: 12
D gene: .
clone size: .
CDR3 protein: CAWSGGGDTQYF

V gene: TRBV29-1
CDR3 length: 14
D gene: .
clone size: few
CDR3 protein: CSVTTETSNQPQHF

V gene: TRBV29-1
CDR3 length: 12
D gene: .
clone size: few
CDR3 protein: CSVHGSTDTQYF

V gene: TRBV23-1
CDR3 length: 15
D gene: .
clone size: .
CDR3 protein: CASSQSKGRTYEQYF

V gene: TRBV9
CDR3 length: 13
D gene: .
clone size: .
CDR3 protein: CASSVAGARTQYF

V gene: TRBV9
CDR3 length: 17
D gene: TRBD2
clone size: few
CDR3 protein: CASSDGTSGGAEDTQYF

V gene: TRBV6-5
CDR3 length: 12
D gene: .
clone size: .
CDR3 protein: CASRDRDRNLHF

V gene: TRBV19
CDR3 length: 16
D gene: TRBD2
clone size: few
CDR3 protein: CASSISLAGGPNEQFF

V gene: TRBV9
CDR3 length: 12
D gene: .
clone size: .
CDR3 protein: CASSVDIDTQYF

V gene: TRBV29-1
CDR3 length: 13
D gene: .
clone size: .
CDR3 protein: CSVVLGGADTQYF

V gene: TRBV4-3
CDR3 length: 17
D gene: .
clone size: few
CDR3 protein: CASSQDSAGQAFDTQYF

V gene: TRBV19
CDR3 length: 14
D gene: TRBD1
clone size: few
CDR3 protein: CASSGRQGDTEAFF